Below, one T cell receptor beta chain is given with its context. These data come from a study of PD-L1 blockade in urothelial cancer. Study as a whole: Male patients with bladder-origin urothelial cancer numbered about nine tenths of the roughly 30. Analyses were performed on blood at 3 weeks after treatment start (the second dose) and at 6 weeks.

A spike-in of synthetic TCR analog templates was added to each PCR. TCRdb keeps only in-frame clones here, not all; method: immunoSEQ multiplex PCR. The repertoire consists of some 120,000 clones, with approximately 88% occurring once and the leading ten covering roughly 3.5%. The time point denotes: pretreatment peripheral blood. This TCR was recovered from a man aged 45 to 65 with urothelial cancer. This specimen consisted of PBMCs, obtained around atezolizumab (anti-PD-L1) treatment.

The CDR3 is CASSESYLGGTADTETQYF. The CDR3 DNA sequence: TGTGCCAGCAGTGAATCTTATCTGGGTGGGACAGCTGATACAGAGACCCAGTACTTC. The chain joins TRBV6-1 to TRBJ2-5, with TRBD1 identical over 7 bases. This CDR3 contains 19 residues. V trimming: 2 bases; J trimming: 4 bases; junction bases outside the gene matches: 19. The V gene's germline CDR1 is MNHNS and CDR2 SASEGT.